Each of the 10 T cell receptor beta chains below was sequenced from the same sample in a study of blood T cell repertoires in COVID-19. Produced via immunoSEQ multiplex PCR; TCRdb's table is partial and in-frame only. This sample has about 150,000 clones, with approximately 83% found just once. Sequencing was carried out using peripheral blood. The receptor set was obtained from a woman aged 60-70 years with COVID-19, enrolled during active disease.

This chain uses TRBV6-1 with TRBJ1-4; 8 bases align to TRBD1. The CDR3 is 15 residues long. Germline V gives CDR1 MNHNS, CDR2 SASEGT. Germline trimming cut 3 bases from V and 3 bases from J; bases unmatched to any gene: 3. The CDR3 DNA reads TGTGCCAGCAGTGACAGGGGGCTTGCTAATGAAAAACTGTTTTTT. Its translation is CASSDRGLANEKLFF.

The CDR3 DNA follows: TGTGCCAGCAGGAGGGAAGGGGGCCCCGGGGAGCTGTTTTTT. Translated, it gives CASRREGGPGELFF. The chain has TRBV6-5 and TRBJ2-2; 7 nucleotides align to TRBD1. Germline V gene lookup returns CDR1 MNHEY and CDR2 SVGAGI. This CDR3 spans 14 amino acids. The ends lost 6 bases at V and 6 bases at J; junction bases unmatched: 7.

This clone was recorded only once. CDR3 in DNA: TGTGCCAGCAGTTACCCAGGGGCATGGCAGCCCCAGCATTTT. Translating gives CASSYPGAWQPQHF. The chain recombines TRBV6-2 or TRBV6-3 with TRBJ1-5, with a weak D call TRBD1 (6 bases). This CDR3 region has 14 residues. Trimming pared 2 bases from V and 7 bases from J, leaving 12 bases between. Looked up from germline, CDR1 is MNHEY and CDR2 is SVGEGT.

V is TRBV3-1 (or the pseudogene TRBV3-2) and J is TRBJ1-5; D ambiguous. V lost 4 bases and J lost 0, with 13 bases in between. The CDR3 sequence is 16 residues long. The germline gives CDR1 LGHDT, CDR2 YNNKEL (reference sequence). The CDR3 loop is CASSLGRRDSNQPQHF. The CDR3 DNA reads TGTGCCAGCAGCCTAGGCCGGCGGGATAGCAATCAGCCCCAGCATTTT.

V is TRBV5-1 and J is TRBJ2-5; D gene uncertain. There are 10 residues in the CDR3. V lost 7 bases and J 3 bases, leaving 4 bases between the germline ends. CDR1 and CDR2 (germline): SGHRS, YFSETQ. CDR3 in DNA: TGCGCCAGCGGAGAAGAGACCCAGTACTTC. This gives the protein CASGEETQYF.

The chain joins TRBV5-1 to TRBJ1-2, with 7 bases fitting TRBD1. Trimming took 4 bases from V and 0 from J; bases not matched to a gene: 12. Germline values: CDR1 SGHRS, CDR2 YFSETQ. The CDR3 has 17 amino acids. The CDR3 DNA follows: TGCGCCAGCAGCAACCCGACAGGGCCTAAATCTAACTATGGCTACACCTTC. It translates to CASSNPTGPKSNYGYTF.

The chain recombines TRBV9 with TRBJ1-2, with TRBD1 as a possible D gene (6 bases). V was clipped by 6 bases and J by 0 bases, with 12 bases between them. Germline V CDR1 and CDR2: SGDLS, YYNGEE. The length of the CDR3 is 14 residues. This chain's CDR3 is CASTQGSPNYGYTF. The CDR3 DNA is TGTGCCAGCACCCAGGGGTCTCCTAACTATGGCTACACCTTC.

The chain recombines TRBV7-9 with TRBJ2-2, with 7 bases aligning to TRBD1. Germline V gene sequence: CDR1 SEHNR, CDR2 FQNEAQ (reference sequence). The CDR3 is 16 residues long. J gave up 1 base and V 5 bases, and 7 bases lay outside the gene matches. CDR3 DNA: TGTGCCAGCAGCATTCAAAGGGGGCGGAACACCGGGGAGCTGTTTTTT. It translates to CASSIQRGRNTGELFF.

CDR3 protein: CASSSSGQDTNYGYTF. DNA of the CDR3: TGCGCCAGCAGCTCATCAGGACAGGACACTAACTATGGCTACACCTTC. The chain joins TRBV5-1 to TRBJ1-2; 7 bases fit TRBD1. CDR1 is SGHRS and CDR2 is YFSETQ in the germline V gene. The CDR3 has 16 residues. J was trimmed by 0 bases and V by 3 bases; bases with no gene match: 8.

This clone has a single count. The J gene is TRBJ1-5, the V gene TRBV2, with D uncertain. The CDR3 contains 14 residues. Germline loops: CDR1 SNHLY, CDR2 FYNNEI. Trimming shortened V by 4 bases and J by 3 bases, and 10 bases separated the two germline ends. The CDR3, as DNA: TGTGCCAGCAGTGTCCGCCAGGTCAATCAGCCCCAGCATTTT. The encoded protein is CASSVRQVNQPQHF.